This TCR beta chain appears in the sequencing data of a study of T cell changes during pregnancy in multiple sclerosis. Clones were sequenced by immunoSEQ multiplex PCR, and TCRdb holds only the in-frame ones, with some missing. The profile shows tens of thousands of clones, about nine tenths of them singletons. This CDR3 is built from 13 residues. Per germline, CDR1 SGHKS and CDR2 YYEKEE (reference sequence). Trimming stripped 6 bases from V and 6 bases from J, with 15 bases between. The chain carries TRBV5-5 and TRBJ2-5; TRBD1 might be the D (5 bases). The receptor was derived from a female donor in good health, enrolled as a control in a pregnancy study. Sequencing used CD4+ T cells from peripheral blood mononuclear cells, obtained in the second trimester of pregnancy. The CDR3 bases are TGTGCCAGCAAGGCAGGGTCCAAACAGACCCAGTACTTC. It specifies CASKAGSKQTQYF.